The text below deals with one T cell receptor beta chain. No antigen is known for it. No qualities accompany the bases; no much larger clone lies one base away. V and J lose 0 bases and 5 bases, and a span of 13 bases separates them. Taken from cysteine to phenylalanine, the CDR3 has 15 residues. Of the read, only the CDR3 DNA is kept; its 45 bases are in frame from base 1. Taken from the germline V gene, the CDR1 and CDR2 loops are MRHNA and SNTAGT. The library was obtained by the immunoSEQ multiplex PCR assay. For the multiplex PCR, a mixture combining 60 forward primers for TCR Vbeta segments and 13 reverse primers for TCR Jbeta segments was used. The CDR3 region of rearranged TCR beta genes was amplified from genomic DNA with a multiplex PCR assay. Amplified TCR beta libraries were sequenced as 87-base-pair reads on the Illumina HiSeq System. The paper's data handling went like this. Across the 700 or so repertoires, a later analysis counted some 80 million unique TCR beta chains, approximately 12 million of which were shared by at least two donors. A nearest-neighbor algorithm error-corrected the raw reads and collapsed the reads into unique sequences, merging closely related sequences to remove PCR and sequencing errors. Alignment of CDR3 sequences to IMGT reference sequences was used to assign V, D and J gene segments. Each retained sequence needed at least a six-nucleotide match to both a V gene segment and a J gene segment. Rearrangements were classified as productive when the CDR3 lacked stop codons and remained in frame with V and J, and all other rearrangements were classified as non-productive. Following IMGT convention, CDR3 was defined as the stretch from the second conserved V-encoded cysteine to the conserved J-encoded phenylalanine. Sequences without an unambiguous match to a single V gene segment were excluded from the earlier analysis of a few hundred of the donors. In an earlier analysis of 587 of the donors, V segments were called functional above 56.7% productive rearrangements and were called segregating when the between-donor standard deviation exceeded 5%. To diagnose cytomegalovirus status from the catalog of TCR beta chain sequences, a statistical classification framework was built. In a later analysis, TCR nucleotide sequences were compared against IMGT/GENE-DB human TR gene sequences so that V and J genes could be assigned. A later analysis assigned CDR3 sequences and most-parsimonious VDJ recombination scenarios with the TCRdist pipeline. A later analysis defined each TCR beta chain by its CDR3 amino acid sequence plus V-gene family, and excluded reads lacking a unique V-gene family. A later analysis removed several hundred highly shared, low-generation-probability nucleotide sequences to deal with suspected cross-contamination and a sequencing artifact. A later analysis calculated a clonal expansion index for each public chain from normalized within-repertoire ranks of inferred template counts. In a later analysis, generation probabilities were computed with a VDJ recombination model fitted to out-of-frame rearrangements, and the resulting probabilities were checked against IGoR. A later analysis scored TCR-TCR, TCR-HLA and TCR-CMV co-occurrence with hypergeometric tests, applying a repertoire-size bias correction to TCR pairs. A later analysis estimated false discovery rates by permuting HLA or CMV assignments 20 times. A later analysis grouped co-occurring TCRs with DBSCAN, adding TCRdist sequence similarity when clustering within HLA-allele-positive subsets. Repertoires with fewer than 30,000 or more than 120,000 public chains, plus five repertoires with anomalous nucleotide sharing, were excluded from co-occurrence clustering. TCRdb mirrors the immuneACCESS table, restricted to in-frame sequences. Some clones are absent from its copies; in checked studies, under half trace to an unresolved V gene, and the reason for the others is unknown. The V and J calls and clone size were taken over from that table, and D and trimming were inferred from the DNA. A total of about 250,000 clones appear in this sample, 78% of them only once. The ten largest clonotypes hold about 0.5% of the sample.

The record originates from a study of cytomegalovirus exposure and HLA in healthy donors listed by TCRdb under 2017. Concerning the study at large: An earlier analysis of under 600 of the donors reported 250 to 350 Gb of sequence data and some 120 million unique TCR beta sequences from about 200 million T cells. An early release covering roughly 600 HLA-typed donors comprised around 300 gigabases of sequencing data and tens of millions of unique TCR sequences. The study used immunosequencing to profile the T cell repertoires of about 670 subjects and linked those repertoires to cytomegalovirus serostatus. Four to six DR-DQ haplotypes were handled as single units for association and clustering, since linkage in the cohort was strong. To predict cytomegalovirus infection status, the study brought together high-throughput TCR immunosequencing, statistical association of individual TCRs with disease status, and machine learning. Donor age, sex, ethnicity and CMV serostatus were compiled together with the repertoire data. Rather than using new phenotypic data, the later analysis identified candidate immune exposures from TCR beta sequences and from how often those sequences occurred across donors. Along with the roughly 700-subject first cohort, a separate validation cohort of over a hundred different subjects was used. In an earlier analysis of 500 to 650 of the donors, high-throughput TCR beta sequencing was used to judge whether each TCR beta V gene segment behaved as functional or pseudogenic. All discovery cohort repertoires had been generated on a single sequencing platform. Class I and class II HLA loci were covered by the typing at four-digit resolution. Typing coverage differed by locus: A, B, C, DRB1 and DQB1 were typed in roughly 620-640 donors, DQA1 in about 550, DPA1 in 606, and DPB1 in approximately 450. Among the roughly 400 genotyped donors, around 81% belonged to the genetic ancestry cluster associated with self-reported Caucasian donors. Among approximately 370 genotyped donors of the cohort, an average of roughly 230,000 unique TCR beta nucleotide sequences was sequenced per donor, of which roughly 18% were non-productive. Genome-wide SNP genotypes for about three fifths of the roughly 670 donors were used in a later genetic analysis, which treated that subset as a discovery cohort. The study aimed to test whether signatures of past pathogen exposure could be identified by cataloging public T cell receptors. A later analysis re-examined previously published TCR beta repertoires from 500 to 700 donors and added high-resolution HLA genotyping to investigate patterns of TCR occurrence.

Results and caveats for the whole study, not just this receptor: An association between a missense DCLRE1C variant and V-gene and J-gene trimming of TCR beta chains was found in a later genetic analysis and replicated in an independent cohort. An earlier analysis of approximately 570 of the donors showed that most TCR beta V segments appeared in productive rearrangements either about 87% or about 30% of the time, which broadly matched IMGT annotations. In a later analysis, the rate of TCR association differed among HLA loci, with DRB1 alleles having the most associated TCRs and HLA-C alleles having the fewest. Specific HLA alleles were associated with around 18,000 TCR beta sequences at a false discovery rate of 0.05 in a later analysis. Assigning TCR associations to individual alleles was difficult when HLA alleles, especially DR and DQ, strongly co-occurred. It was suggested by the authors that the approach could potentially be generalized to other disease states and immunological phenotypes. The only immune exposure information available for the cohort was CMV serostatus. According to a later genetic analysis, donors in an Asian-associated ancestry cluster had fewer N-insertions in productive TCRs than the roughly 700-donor mean. Correlated functional status among segregating V segments might reflect linkage disequilibrium, but an unknown experimental factor could not be ruled out. In a later analysis, HLA-associated TCR beta chains showed more clonal expansion and lower generation probabilities than non-associated chains that were equally common. Only TCR beta chains were sequenced in this cohort, and the absence of alpha or paired-chain data limited detectable features. The study gave a list of 150 to 200 TCR beta chains associated with cytomegalovirus. Around 16 rarely observed V segments, including chromosome 9 orphons, were excluded from the earlier analysis of about 500 of the donors because counts were too low. Some IMGT-functional V segments, including TRBV6-2 and TRBV6-3, could not be distinguished by the 87-base-pair reads and were therefore excluded. A few of the identified cytomegalovirus-associated TCR beta chains were confirmed in vitro to be specific for cytomegalovirus antigens. The sequencing pipeline was judged likely to have produced a cluster of highly shared sequence variants as a technical artifact. A later analysis reported that several top co-occurrence clusters appeared linked to parvovirus B19, influenza, CMV and Epstein-Barr virus. The presence/absence analyses assumed that sequencing depth was roughly uniform across donors, and that assumption may not be true. According to a later analysis, most CMV-associated TCR beta chains appeared to be HLA-restricted, and the HLA associations seemed to be driven largely by CMV exposure. A further reported finding was that TCR beta sequences accurately predicted the HLA-A and HLA-B alleles for most subjects in the first cohort. The classifier was reported to diagnose cytomegalovirus status with high specificity and sensitivity in both the original cohort and the validation cohort. HLA typing was unavailable for some donors at each locus, so association tests used only the typed subset. Across donors, most TCR sequences were observed very rarely, whereas some public TCRs were present in many individuals.

In total, 630 or so healthy bone marrow donors made up the cohort. All cohort members were sampled while nominally healthy, although unrecorded immune exposures were likely present. The donor tested CMV seronegative and was one of the 352 seronegative cohort members. A peripheral blood sample was provided by each donor, and peripheral blood mononuclear cells were used for TCR beta sequencing. The Qiagen DNeasy Blood Extraction Kit was used to extract genomic DNA from the blood cell samples. Material for sequencing was PBMCs. In this chain, TRBV6-4 is recombined with TRBJ2-5; perhaps TRBD2 is the D gene, with 6 bases matching. This clonotype was sampled from a boy aged 10-17 years in good health and CMV-seronegative. CDR3 sequence: CASSDSPGGWETQYF. Read as DNA, the sequence is TGTGCCAGCAGTGACTCTCCCGGGGGTTGGGAGACCCAGTACTTC.